Below are 20 T cell receptor beta chains sequenced from a single sample in a study of Ad26.COV2.S vaccination and SARS-CoV-2 variants. Sequenced by immunoSEQ multiplex PCR; TCRdb stores in-frame clones only, minus some. Among about 400,000 clones listed, less than 90% were seen once. Treatment given: 15 to 20 received Ad26.COV2.S at low or high dose, single or two shots; 5 received placebo; per-sample allocation not given. Day 63 following the first vaccine or placebo injection was when the samples were taken. Sequenced material: peripheral blood, taken in a trial of Ad26.COV2.S vaccine versus placebo. These receptors originate from a person between 18 and 60 years old who received the Ad26.COV2.S COVID-19 vaccine or a placebo.

Only one count was recorded for this clone. The chain employs TRBV27 and TRBJ1-2; D unclear. Trimming cost V 0 bases and J 4 bases, with 9 bases left between them. There are 14 residues in the CDR3. In germline, CDR1 is MNHEY, CDR2 SMNVEV (reference sequence). The CDR3 sequence: CASSLSPTSYGYTF. CDR3 DNA sequence: TGTGCCAGCAGTTTATCCCCGACGAGCTATGGCTACACCTTC.

Comments on this clone: The same CDR3 can be traced to other DNA sequences in this sample. The gene calls are TRBV6-1 and TRBJ2-7; D remains ambiguous. In germline, CDR1 is MNHNS, CDR2 SASEGT. This CDR3 comprises 11 residues. The V gene lost 2 bases and the J gene lost 4 bases, with 3 bases spanning the gap. CDR3 sequence: CASSEPYEQYF. The DNA of the CDR3 is TGTGCCAGCAGTGAACCTTACGAGCAGTACTTC.

V is TRBV2 and J is TRBJ1-4; no firm D call. Trimming shortened V by 4 bases and J by 5 bases, and 8 bases separated the two germline ends. The germline gives CDR1 SNHLY, CDR2 FYNNEI. The CDR3 consists of 13 residues. CDR3 coding DNA: TGTGCCAGCAGTGTTGCGGGAAATGAAAAACTGTTTTTT. Translation: CASSVAGNEKLFF.

The genes are TRBV5-1 and TRBJ2-3; D is uncertain. This CDR3 contains 12 residues. The germline V and J ends were trimmed by 4 bases and 6 bases, with 9 bases remaining between them. Germline lookup yields CDR1 SGHRS and CDR2 YFSETQ. CDR3 nucleotide sequence: TGCGCCAGCAGCCAGCCCCGGGATACGCAGTATTTT. Translated, it gives CASSQPRDTQYF.

This rearrangement joins TRBV25-1 to TRBJ1-2, with 9 bases aligning to TRBD1. The V segment lost 3 bases and the J segment 5 bases; nucleotides outside the gene matches: 1. The CDR3 runs 13 residues. Germline loops: CDR1 MGHDK, CDR2 SYGVNS. CDR3 bases: TGTGCCAGCAGTGATGGACAGGGGTATGGCTACACCTTC. It translates to CASSDGQGYGYTF.

The chain links TRBV3-1 (or the pseudogene TRBV3-2) to TRBJ2-3, with a tentative D call TRBD2 (5 bases). Germline V gene sequence: CDR1 LGHDT, CDR2 YNNKEL (reference sequence). The germline V and J ends were trimmed by 1 base and 0 bases, with 8 bases remaining between them. The CDR3 runs to 15 residues. The CDR3 sequence: CASSQGTSSTDTQYF. Written as DNA, the CDR3 is TGTGCCAGCAGCCAAGGGACTTCTAGCACAGATACGCAGTATTTT.

The V call is TRBV16, the J call TRBJ1-1; 9 bases align to TRBD1. V lost 5 bases, J lost 10 bases, and 8 bases stayed unmatched. Germline values: CDR1 KGHSY, CDR2 FQNENV. The CDR3 sequence is 13 residues long. CDR3 in amino acids: CASSAQGALGAFF. The CDR3 nucleotides are TGTGCCAGCAGCGCACAGGGGGCACTAGGAGCTTTCTTT.

This rearrangement joins TRBV10-3 to TRBJ1-2; D remains ambiguous. The V gene lost 8 bases and the J gene lost 3 bases, with 7 bases spanning the gap. This CDR3 has 11 residues. Germline V gives CDR1 ENHRY, CDR2 SYGVKD. The CDR3 is CAISQDYGYTF. The CDR3 bases are TGTGCCATCTCCCAAGACTATGGCTACACCTTC.

The chain joins TRBV4-1 to TRBJ2-3, with a weak D call TRBD1 (6 bases). V was trimmed by 6 bases and J by 4 bases, leaving 20 bases between them. CDR1 and CDR2 from the germline V gene are MGHRA and YSYEKL. The CDR3 covers 16 residues. The CDR3: CASSPTGGGYSDTQYF. The CDR3 DNA reads as TGCGCCAGCAGTCCCACGGGTGGGGGCTACTCAGATACGCAGTATTTT.

The V call is TRBV6-6, the J call TRBJ1-4; D perhaps matches TRBD1 (6 bases). With 5 bases removed from V and 10 bases from J, the gap between germline ends came to 11 bases. This CDR3 is 12 amino acids long. The germline gives CDR1 MNHNY, CDR2 SVGAGI (reference sequence). Here the CDR3 reads CASSATGRKLFF. The CDR3 DNA follows: TGTGCCAGCAGTGCTACAGGGAGAAAACTGTTTTTT.

The gene calls are TRBV4-3 and TRBJ2-3; D may be TRBD1 (6 bases). This CDR3 has 17 amino acids. Trimming cost V 1 base and J 0 bases, with 14 bases left between them. Looked up from germline, CDR1 is LGHNA and CDR2 is YSLEER. CDR3 coding DNA: TGCGCCAGCAGCCAAGTTGAGGGGGTCATTAGCACAGATACGCAGTATTTT. Its translation is CASSQVEGVISTDTQYF.

The rearrangement uses TRBV3-1 (or the pseudogene TRBV3-2) and TRBJ1-1; TRBD1 aligns across 11 bases. The germline V gene has CDR1 LGHDT and CDR2 YNNKEL (reference sequence). Trimming took 0 bases from V and 10 from J; bases not matched to a gene: 4. The CDR3 has 14 residues. CDR3 protein: CASSQEGGTGGAFF. The CDR3 DNA follows: TGTGCCAGCAGCCAAGAAGGGGGGACAGGGGGAGCTTTCTTT.

The chain uses TRBV7-6 and TRBJ2-7; the D gene could be TRBD1 or TRBD2 (5 bases each). The CDR3 covers 14 residues. V was pared by 3 bases and J by 2 bases, with 11 bases between. Germline V CDR1 and CDR2: SGHVS, FNYEAQ. CDR3 nucleotide sequence: TGTGCCAGCAGCTTTGAGGGGCGCCCCTACGAGCAGTACTTC. This codes for CASSFEGRPYEQYF.

The chain uses TRBV5-1 and TRBJ2-2; TRBD2 agrees at 7 bases. With 6 bases clipped from V and 8 bases from J, the junction kept 13 bases outside the gene matches. Germline CDR1 is SGHRS and CDR2 is YFSETQ. This CDR3 has 15 residues. The CDR3 sequence: CASTQPSGGRGELFF. In DNA, the CDR3 is TGCGCCAGCACCCAGCCTAGCGGCGGTCGTGGGGAGCTGTTTTTT.

This clone was seen a single time. This chain joins TRBV19 and TRBJ2-1; 15 bases align to TRBD2. The CDR3 sequence is 17 residues long. V gave up 3 bases and J gave up 6 bases; unmatched junction bases: 6. Per germline, CDR1 LNHDA and CDR2 SQIVND (reference sequence). The CDR3 sequence: CASSIGLAGGPSNEQFF. CDR3 DNA: TGTGCCAGTAGTATTGGACTAGCGGGGGGGCCCAGCAATGAGCAGTTCTTC. Full variable domain (rest looked up from reference TRBV19 and TRBJ2-1): DGGITQSPKYLFRKEGQNVTLSCEQNLNHDAMYWYRQDPGQGLRLIYYSQIVNDFQKGDIAEGYSVSREKKESFPLTVTSAQKNPTAFYLCASSIGLAGGPSNEQFFGPGTRLTVL.

The chain links TRBV5-1 to TRBJ1-3; D is unclear. This CDR3 is 15 amino acids long. CDR1 is SGHRS and CDR2 is YFSETQ in the germline V gene. The germline V and J ends were trimmed by 2 bases and 1 base, with 10 bases remaining between them. The CDR3 nucleotides read TGCGCCAGCAGCTTCTCCGGACTGTCTGGAAACACCATATATTTT. Amino acids: CASSFSGLSGNTIYF.

This rearrangement joins TRBV19 to TRBJ2-5; the match to TRBD2 covers 16 bases. The CDR3 is made up of 17 amino acids. The germline CDR1 and CDR2 sequences are LNHDA and SQIVND (reference sequence). With 5 bases clipped from V and 0 bases from J, the junction kept 3 bases outside the gene matches. CDR3: CASSQGLAGGYQETQYF. The CDR3 DNA follows: TGTGCCAGTAGTCAGGGACTAGCGGGGGGGTACCAAGAGACCCAGTACTTC.

The rearrangement links TRBV5-1 to TRBJ1-2; D is undetermined. The CDR3 runs to 13 residues. V dropped 1 base and J dropped 7 bases, with 11 bases sitting between them. The germline V gene encodes CDR1 SGHRS and CDR2 YFSETQ. Here the CDR3 DNA reads TGCGCCAGCAGCTTGTCGACTCTGCGTGGCTACACCTTC. Translated: CASSLSTLRGYTF.

This chain links TRBV7-8 with TRBJ2-3; D not certain. This CDR3 has 14 residues. Deletions cut 0 bases from V and 2 bases from J, with 6 bases between. CDR1 and CDR2 from the germline V gene are SGHVS and FQNEAQ. The CDR3 loop is CASSLARVTDTQYF. The DNA for the CDR3 is TGTGCCAGCAGCTTAGCTAGGGTCACAGATACGCAGTATTTT.

This clone showed up just once. The chain couples TRBV6-5 to TRBJ1-6; the D is unclear. The CDR3 is 14 residues long. V gave up 2 bases and J gave up 5 bases, with 7 bases separating them. CDR1 and CDR2 (germline): MNHEY, SVGAGI. The CDR3 reads CASSYVGNNSPLHF. DNA for the CDR3: TGTGCCAGCAGTTACGTCGGCAATAATTCACCCCTCCACTTT.